This TCR beta chain was sequenced in a study of blood T cells in healthy people across ages. It was with a sample-barcoded 5' primer and a J-beta primer mix that a second PCR of about 6 to 12 cycles was run. A tag from a template-switch adaptor with 12 random nucleotides marked each cDNA molecule. TCRdb itself ran the 5' RACE reads through MiXCR, one entry per CDR3 protein. Here the sample spans 800,000 or so distinct CDR3 sequences, 20% to 25% being singletons. CDR1 MNHEY and CDR2 SMNVEV come from the germline V gene (reference sequence). The CDR3 runs to 14 residues. V was pared by 5 bases and J by 7 bases, with 15 bases between. A further study also used this sample, focusing on T cells of mothers and their children. That paper states: In this cohort, donors were a few healthy Caucasian mothers plus their six children. Every mother supplied over 9.5 million TCR beta CDR3 reads and every child some 2.7 million.

The sequence was collected from a boy aged 5-17 years in good health. Sequencing input: blood. V and J are TRBV27 and TRBJ2-4, with D perhaps TRBD2 (6 bases). CDR3 DNA: TGTGCCAGCAGTCCGGAGGGATGGCGGAACATTCAGTACTTC. Its protein product is CASSPEGWRNIQYF.